The present T cell receptor (beta chain) was sequenced within a study of T-cell memory formation after mild COVID-19. V gave up 4 bases and J gave up 8 bases, with 11 bases separating them. The CDR3 contains 13 residues. CDR1 is MNHEY, CDR2 SVGAGI, per germline. TCRdb reprocessed the 5' RACE reads with MiXCR, giving one entry per CDR3 protein. The top ten clones hold around 23% of a sample with about 57,000 distinct CDR3 sequences, approximately 12% of them seen once. V usage is TRBV6-5 and J usage is TRBJ1-4; weak D call: TRBD1 (5 bases). The TCR sequence derives from a man between 18 and 29 years old who had mild COVID-19 (a few samples of this study predate the infection). Cell type and time point are not known. Sequences were obtained from PBMCs or a T cell subset sorted from them (not recorded which). CDR3 loop: CASSSSRGEKLFF. For the CDR3, the DNA is TGTGCCAGCAGTTCTTCACGGGGGGAAAAACTGTTTTTT.